This T cell receptor (beta chain) was retrieved from a study of blood T cells in healthy people across ages (dated by TCRdb to between 2015 and 2017). Looking at the study overall: Template switching captured roughly one uniquely barcoded TCR beta cDNA molecule per two T cells in model experiments. To track age-related changes in TCR beta repertoire diversity, the study relied on deep sequencing normalized with unique cDNA molecular identifiers. The donors were divided into four age groups: young (average about 15 years), middle-aged (approximately 39), aged (roughly 60) and long-lived (about 80). To avoid experimental bias, donors of different ages were spread randomly across the sequencing lanes. Two additional independent replicas of 1 million unique cDNA reads from the same blood draw were analyzed for two donors (one aged 18 to 30 and one aged 80 or older).

This clonotype was seen only a few times. Its antigen remains undetermined. The junction differs from germline at one of its ends, possibly a read error. CDR1 and CDR2, per the germline V gene, are MGHRA and YSYEKL. The CDR3 numbers 13 residues from cysteine through phenylalanine. Only the CDR3 DNA is retained, 39 bases long and in frame from the first base. The method was 5' RACE. A second about 7 to 11 cycle PCR used a sample-barcoded 5' primer and a J-beta primer mix. A unique molecular identifier was introduced onto each TCR beta cDNA molecule by a template-switch 5' adaptor carrying 12 random nucleotides. Each sample yielded at least 2.5 million CDR3-containing paired-end reads. The Mint cDNA synthesis kit, primed by a TRBC-specific oligonucleotide, was used to synthesize first-strand cDNA from all RNA. Following uracil-DNA glycosylase treatment, a first 18-cycle PCR with universal primers M1SS and BC2_uni_R was performed on all cDNA. The published analysis was carried out like this. Normalization of each sample was performed by random selection of 1 million high-quality reads, each carrying a distinct molecular identifier. Reads with shared molecular identifiers were discarded instead of being binned into consensus sequences. MiTCR, with a Q25 quality threshold and the strictest error-elimination algorithm, was used for CDR3 identification, clonotype clustering and error correction. A nonparametric unseen species model with Euler transformation was used to estimate lower-bound total TCR beta diversity. The raw public reads went through TCRdb reprocessing: fastp at Q25, MiXCR clone calling, in-frame beta chains kept. Every distinct CDR3 protein forms one entry, paired with its most common genes and DNA. The V and J calls and clone size are TCRdb's, not the authors'. The sample table shows 1.8 million or so distinct CDR3 sequences, and approximately 40% are seen once. Under 30% of the sample lies in the top ten.

Results the study describes overall, beyond this receptor: As age increased, observed TCR beta diversity per million T cells dropped in a roughly linear way, and a significant reduction was already evident by age approximately 40. Compared with the aged group, the long-lived group had more naive CD4+ T cells, fewer expanded clones and increased TCR diversity, suggesting age selection. A strong correlation was found between observed TCR beta diversity and the percentage of naive T cells measured by flow cytometry. Since profiling was done on bulk unsorted PBMCs, naive and antigen-experienced compartments could not be conclusively compared. Because donor CMV infection status was unknown, age-related changes in expanded clonotypes were potentially confounded. Estimates of total diversity based on one million sequenced T cells were regarded as lower bounds and as underestimates.

The 39 donors, aged about 6 to 100 years, were systemically healthy Caucasian individuals from Russia. Ten milliliters of peripheral blood were drawn from each donor into EDTA-treated Vacutainer tubes. Ficoll-Paque density-gradient centrifugation was used to isolate PBMCs, with at least 7 million obtained per sample. Total RNA was extracted from PBMCs with Trizol reagent, with at least 6 micrograms obtained per sample. The percentages of naive CD45RAhigh/CD27high T cells were determined by flow cytometry on a PBMC aliquot from every donor. Sequencing was carried out using blood. The sequence was obtained from a human donor in good health. The chain was built from TRBV4-1 and TRBJ2-7; there is no confident call for the D gene. The nucleotides are TGCGCCGGCAGCCAAGAAAGGATCTACGAGCAGTACTTC. This encodes CAGSQERIYEQYF.